This TCR beta chain emerged from a study of metastatic and nonmetastatic thyroid tumors. Across the whole study: Peripheral blood and tumor or nodule samples from malignant and benign thyroid patients were compared. Study observations and caveats: Compared with benign nodules, malignant thyroid tumors were reported to have significantly higher TCR beta diversity in both blood and tumor.

Germline V CDR1 and CDR2: MNHEY, SVGEGT. Trimming took 9 bases from V and 2 from J, leaving 11 bases between them. This CDR3 is built from 12 residues. TCRdb re-called the PCR reads with MiXCR. This sample carries roughly 15,000 clones, around 25% of them seen once, and the ten largest clones take over 6%. There are a few counts of this clone. Its antigen is not identified. No treatment of any kind had been given to any patient before thyroid surgery. This TCR derives from a female donor with papillary thyroid cancer or a benign thyroid nodule (not recorded which). Some clones in this sample may be carry-over from other donors' samples. The material sequenced was tumor tissue. The chain recombines TRBV6-2 or TRBV6-3 with TRBJ2-7, with D perhaps TRBD2 (6 bases). The CDR3 here is CASGDSPYEQYF. CDR3 nucleotide sequence: TGTGCCAGTGGGGACTCCCCCTACGAGCAGTACTTC.